The TCR beta chain under discussion was sequenced for a study of T-cell reconstitution after alpha-beta-depleted transplantation in children (dated by TCRdb to the mid-2010s). Context from the whole study: T-cell immune reconstitution after TCRalphabeta/CD19-depleted allogeneic hematopoietic cell transplantation in children was quantitatively tracked in the study by means of TCR repertoire profiling.

As encoded in the germline V gene, CDR1 is SGHRS while CDR2 is YFSETQ. V loses 0 bases of germline sequence and J loses 3 bases, and the interval between the two ends is 10 bases. The CDR3 spans 14 residues, from the cysteine through the phenylalanine. Only the CDR3 region is kept as DNA, spanning 42 bases read in frame from base 1. Overall results and qualifications from the work: The apparently early alphabetaT-cell count recovery about two months after transplant was reportedly dependent on only several hundred rapidly expanded clones derived from non-depleted graft cells. In some patients, the high TCRbeta diversity seen at day 60 was put down to recipient T cells and intrathymic progenitors that had survived conditioning. The frequencies of hyperexpanded clones fell over the following months, and after one year, T-cell counts and TCRbeta diversity were mostly attributed to newly produced T cells.

As regards this clonotype: Its antigen specificity is not known. Per-base quality was not reported, and no clone a single base away is much larger than it.

The treatment or condition label on this specimen signifies: allogeneic hematopoietic cell transplantation with graft depleted of TCRalphabeta T cells and CD19 B cells. Transplant recipients were children who received TCRalphabeta/CD19-depleted allogeneic hematopoietic cell grafts. Libraries came from PCR. Instrument on record: Illumina HiSeq 2500. Molecular barcoding was employed in the preparation of TCR libraries, with unique molecular identifiers being used to normalize TCRbeta repertoire quantification. The public reads were reprocessed in TCRdb via fastp at Q25 and MiXCR, keeping in-frame beta chains. Entries are consolidated by CDR3 protein sequence, retaining the most common genes and DNA. The sample has 200,000 to 250,000 distinct CDR3 sequences on record, more than 20% of them singletons. The ten largest make up about 2.5% of the sample.

The source of this sequence is a girl aged 2 to 9 with Fanconi anemia, due to receive a stem cell transplant. This specimen consisted of PBMCs, obtained before TCRalphabeta/CD19-depleted stem cell transplant. The V gene is TRBV5-1 and the J gene is TRBJ2-7; the D segment cannot be called with confidence. The bases read TGCGCCAGCAGCTTGGAAGCGCGTGTCTACGAGCAGTACTTC. This codes for CASSLEARVYEQYF.